The T cell receptor beta chain described here comes from a study of cytomegalovirus exposure and HLA in healthy donors. Trimming left V 2 bases short and J 10 bases short, with 15 bases between. The CDR3 contains 15 residues. Germline V gives CDR1 SGHVS, CDR2 FQNEAQ. TCRdb's copy holds only in-frame clones and misses some; the assay was immunoSEQ multiplex PCR. This sample has 200,000 to 250,000 clones, with over 80% found just once. About this clone itself: Its antigen is not identified.

Findings and caveats of the study: Both high specificity and high sensitivity reportedly marked the classifier's diagnosis of cytomegalovirus status.

This chain links TRBV7-8 with TRBJ1-6; D might be TRBD1 (5 bases). This sequence was found in a woman between 18 and 29 years old in good health and CMV-seronegative. Sequencing was done on a sample of PBMCs. The CDR3 spells CASSLTSTALSPLHF. The CDR3 DNA reads as TGTGCCAGCAGCTTAACGTCGACAGCTCTCTCACCCCTCCACTTT.